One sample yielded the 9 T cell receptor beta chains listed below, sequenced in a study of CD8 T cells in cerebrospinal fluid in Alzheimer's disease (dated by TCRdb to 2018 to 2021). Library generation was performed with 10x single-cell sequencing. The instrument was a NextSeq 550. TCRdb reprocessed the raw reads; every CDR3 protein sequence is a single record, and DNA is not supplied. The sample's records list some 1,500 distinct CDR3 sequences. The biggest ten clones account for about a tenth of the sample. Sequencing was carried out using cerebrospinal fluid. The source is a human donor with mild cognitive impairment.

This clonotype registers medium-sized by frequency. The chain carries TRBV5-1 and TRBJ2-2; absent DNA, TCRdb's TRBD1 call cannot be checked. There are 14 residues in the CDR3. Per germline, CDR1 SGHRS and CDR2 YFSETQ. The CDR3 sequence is CASSDQGGIGELFF.

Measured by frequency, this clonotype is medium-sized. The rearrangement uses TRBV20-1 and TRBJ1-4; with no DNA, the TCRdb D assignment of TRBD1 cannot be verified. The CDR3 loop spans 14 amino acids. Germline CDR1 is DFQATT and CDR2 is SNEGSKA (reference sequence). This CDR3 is CSALQGTANEKLFF.

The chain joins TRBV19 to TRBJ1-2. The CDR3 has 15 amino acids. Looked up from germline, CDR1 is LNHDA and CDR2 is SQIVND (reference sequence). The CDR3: CASSIEDGYNYGYTF.

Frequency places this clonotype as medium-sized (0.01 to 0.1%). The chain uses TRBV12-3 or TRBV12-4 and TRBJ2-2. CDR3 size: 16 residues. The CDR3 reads CASSLEGIPNTGELFF.

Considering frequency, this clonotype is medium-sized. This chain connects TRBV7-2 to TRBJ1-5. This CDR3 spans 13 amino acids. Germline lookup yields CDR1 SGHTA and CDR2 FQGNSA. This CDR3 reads CASSLYRSQPQHF.

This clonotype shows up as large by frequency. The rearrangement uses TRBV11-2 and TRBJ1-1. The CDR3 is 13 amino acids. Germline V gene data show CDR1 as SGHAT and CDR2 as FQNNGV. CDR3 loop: CASSLYQNTEAFF.

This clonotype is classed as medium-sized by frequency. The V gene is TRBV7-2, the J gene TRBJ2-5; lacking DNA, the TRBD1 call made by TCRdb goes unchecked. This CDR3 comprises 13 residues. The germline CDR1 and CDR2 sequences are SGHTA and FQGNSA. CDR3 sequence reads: CASSLGTLETQYF.

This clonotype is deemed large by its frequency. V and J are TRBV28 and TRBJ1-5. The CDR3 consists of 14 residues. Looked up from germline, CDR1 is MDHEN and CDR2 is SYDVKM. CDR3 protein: CASSFTQRNQPQHF.

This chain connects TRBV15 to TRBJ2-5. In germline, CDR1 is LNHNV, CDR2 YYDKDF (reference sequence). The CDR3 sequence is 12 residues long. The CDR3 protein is CATSRATETQYF. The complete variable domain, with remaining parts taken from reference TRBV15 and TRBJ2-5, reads DAMVIQNPRYQVTQFGKPVTLSCSQTLNHNVMYWYQQKSSQAPKLLFHYYDKDFNNEADTPDNFQSRRPNTSFCFLDIRSPGLGDTAMYLCATSRATETQYFGPGTRLLVL.